A single TCR beta chain is shown here with its context. Its antigen remains undetermined. No much larger clone exists at a distance of one base, and base qualities are not known. The data stem from a study of blood T cell repertoires in COVID-19 (dated by TCRdb to 2020 to 2021). With regard to the full study: Samples covering the acute and convalescent phases of COVID-19 were provided by collaborators in the United States, Italy and Spain. Sample metadata almost always included a de-identified subject ID, COVID-19 status, age in years and sex. The prospective study material was composed of cDNA or gDNA derived from T cells, B-cell-depleted T cells, or PBMCs. A freely available public database, intended as a resource for researchers studying the immune response to SARS-CoV-2, is where the repertoires were released. Subjects who had been exposed to COVID-19, were actively infected with it, or had recovered from it provided the deeply sampled blood TCRbeta repertoires that made up the dataset. Where HLA class I and class II types were available, the types were taken from metadata supplied by the sample provider, not from assay-based typing. Samples were obtained from the ongoing ImmuneRACE study (first 160 participants) and from 1,254 subjects provided by 6 global collaborators. What the study reported, not specific to this receptor: Clinical and demographic metadata were provided uncurated, with the amount varying by source and participant.

The collaborating institutions used their own protocols to collect whole blood in K2EDTA tubes. For TCRbeta analysis, collaborators shipped samples as frozen whole blood, isolated PBMCs, or DNA extracted from either of those sample types. TCRbeta CDR3 regions were amplified from genomic DNA by means of the immunoSEQ Assay, a bias-controlled multiplex PCR. Per the original workflow: Nucleated cell counts per sample were estimated from amplification of reference gene primers within the assay. Sequence reads were collapsed and filtered to measure the absolute abundance of every unique TCRbeta CDR3 rearrangement. For each sample, productive Simpson clonality was calculated as the square root of Simpson's diversity index across productive rearrangements. Held by TCRdb, this immuneACCESS table contains in-frame sequences only and omits some clones. Under half of the omission traces to an unresolved V gene where checked; the cause of the rest is unknown. Clonal size and the V and J genes are those of that table, whereas D and trimming came from the DNA. The table for this sample lists 200,000 to 250,000 clones; around 80% of them were counted only once. Clones ranked in the top ten supply about 5% of the sample.

The V and J ends are trimmed by 0 bases and 6 bases, leaving 15 bases between them. According to the germline V gene (reference sequence), CDR1 reads LNHNV and CDR2 reads YYDKDF. From its cysteine to its phenylalanine, the CDR3 spans 15 amino acids. Just CDR3 DNA is preserved here, 45 bases in frame from base 1. Specimen: peripheral blood. The sequence was collected from a human donor in a cohort sampled during active COVID-19. The V gene is TRBV15 and the J gene is TRBJ2-7; the D segment could be TRBD1, given 5 matching bases. The DNA reads TGTGCCACCAGCAGAGATCATCCAGGGTTCTTCGAGCAGTACTTC. This translates into CATSRDHPGFFEQYF.